The clone carrying this TCR beta chain has ten or more counts. The antigen is not known. Time point defined: longitudinal time-point 3. These data come from a study of neurological immune-mediated disorders. Study-wide points: The most TCR clonal expansion was seen in HTLV-1-associated myelopathy, whereas the least was seen in multiple sclerosis, below the level in healthy controls.

Trimming removed 11 bases from V and 2 bases from J; junction bases left unmatched: 13. Germline CDR1 reads ENHRY; CDR2 reads SYGVKD. CDR3 length: 15 amino acids. MiXCR was run by TCRdb on the 5' RACE reads, yielding one entry per CDR3 protein. In the table there are approximately 89,000 distinct CDR3 sequences, 4.3% of which are singletons. The chain has TRBV10-3 and TRBJ2-7, with 9 positions matching TRBD1. Material: PBMCs. The sequence was collected from a woman aged 60 to 75 with multiple sclerosis. Here the CDR3 reads CAAGRTGDATYEQYF. As DNA, the CDR3 is TGTGCCGCAGGGCGGACAGGGGACGCCACCTACGAGCAGTACTTC.